A selection of T cell receptor beta chains follows, all from one sample in a study of CXCR3-negative and CXCR3-positive naive CD8 T cells. TCRdb re-called the 5' RACE reads, yielding one record per CDR3 amino acid sequence without DNA. Recorded for this sample: some 45,000 distinct CDR3 sequences. The specimen was naive CXCR3- CD8+ T cells from blood. These TCRs come from a human donor in good health. Some clones in this sample may be carry-over from other donors' samples. CDR3s include the opening cysteine and the closing phenylalanine or tryptophan. A row's size may be missing; if present it is once, few, many or a size class.

TRBJ2-5 NA TRBV29-1 CSVPLDGDQETQYF
TRBJ2-1 NA TRBV29-1 CSAVGGASGGKPYNEQFF
TRBJ2-3 NA TRBV25-1 CASSELASGVSDTQYF
TRBJ1-6 NA TRBV4-3 CASSPGLFVALHF
TRBJ2-1 NA TRBV20-1 CSADAGNYNEQFF
TRBJ2-1 NA TRBV29-1 CSVRTPYSYNEQFF
TRBJ1-4 NA TRBV28 CANSLMGEQEKLFF
TRBJ2-5 NA TRBV28 CASSLAGTSGAETQYF
TRBJ2-7 NA TRBV28 CASSLLYTNSYEQYF
TRBJ1-1 NA TRBV6-5 CASSYNQRGRGGDTEAFF
TRBJ1-2 medium-sized TRBV29-1 CSVLTPNYGYTF
TRBJ2-3 NA TRBV7-2 CASSVTGVGTDTQYF
TRBJ2-7 NA TRBV5-1 CASSLDGVYEQYF
TRBJ2-7 NA TRBV7-9 CASSSTDVSDPSYEQYF
TRBJ2-1 NA TRBV9 CASSGRTLAGGEQFF
TRBJ2-1 NA TRBV11-2 CASSLPSGGASYNEQFF
TRBJ2-1 NA TRBV7-2 CASSSDRGRWVNEQFF
TRBJ2-7 NA TRBV29-1 CSVEDGNGDRASSYEQYF
TRBJ2-4 NA TRBV9 CASSPSGARGNIQYF
TRBJ1-2 NA TRBV6-5 CASSYRDTYYGYTF
TRBJ2-7 medium-sized TRBV29-1 CSGAAGGYDEQYF
TRBJ2-1 NA TRBV2 CASSGAGGLNEQFF
TRBJ2-3 NA TRBV3-1 CASSQQASDTQYF
TRBJ2-1 NA TRBV29-1 CSVEGTGEWNEQFF
TRBJ1-1 NA TRBV5-5 CASSLVLTEAFF
TRBJ2-3 NA TRBV7-9 CASSAWDRGYTQYF
TRBJ1-2 NA TRBV29-1 CSVESGGYGYTF
TRBJ2-1 NA TRBV28 CASSLLAGVVVNEQFF
TRBJ2-5 NA TRBV6-1 CASSLSPGTGETQYF
TRBJ2-1 NA TRBV11-2 CASSLVRANEQFF
TRBJ1-6 NA TRBV6-5 CASSYPDRGRSPLHF
TRBJ2-7 NA TRBV28 CASSSEGRTRSYEQYF
TRBJ2-7 NA TRBV14 CASSQGLKSGRTYEQYF
TRBJ2-7 NA TRBV29-1 CSVDGTDYEQYF
TRBJ1-1 NA TRBV7-2 CASSLEGASTEAFF
TRBJ2-5 NA TRBV15 CATGRDRGAEQYF
TRBJ2-1 NA TRBV29-1 CSVEDYPGGSSYNEQFF
TRBJ2-1 NA TRBV7-6 CASSLEGLSYNEQFF
TRBJ2-7 NA TRBV29-1 CSVEWPLAMGEQYF
TRBJ1-6 NA TRBV19 CASTPTGGNSPLHF
TRBJ2-7 NA TRBV29-1 CSALGGGVHEQYF
TRBJ2-3 medium-sized TRBV4-1 CASSHRGDRVVDTQYF
TRBJ2-3 NA TRBV29-1 CSVVGLAGAADTQYF
TRBJ2-3 NA TRBV5-1 CASSLGLAETTDTQYF
TRBJ2-2 NA TRBV20-1 CSARHWTASLPGELFF
TRBJ2-5 NA TRBV7-8 CASRSDRVGTQYF
TRBJ1-1 NA TRBV7-6 CASSQSHGQQNTEAFF
TRBJ2-7 NA TRBV4-3 CASSHQPGGPGVYEQYF
TRBJ1-3 NA TRBV7-9 CASRGTSGLASGNTIYF
TRBJ2-7 NA TRBV28 CASSYAAVPGGEQYF
TRBJ1-1 NA TRBV4-3 CASSRDRVGLGRTEAFF
TRBJ1-1 NA TRBV25-1 CASSEWAGNTEAFF
TRBJ2-3 NA TRBV29-1 CSVEEVGESTDTQYF
TRBJ1-6 NA TRBV10-3 CAISSAYRESESPLHF
TRBJ2-2 NA TRBV6-2/TRBV6-3 CAAGTSNTGELFF
TRBJ2-1 NA TRBV14 CASGEQGSGNEQFF